Here is one TCR beta chain with its context. This CDR3 has 11 amino acids. Germline CDR1 SGHTA, CDR2 FQGNSA. Trimming pared 1 base from V and 11 bases from J, leaving 6 bases between. For sorted subsets, 200 ng DNA per replicate equaled about 31,000 T cell genomes. Here immunoSEQ multiplex PCR was the method, and the copy in TCRdb shows in-frame clones only, minus some. The sample has hundreds of thousands of clones, about 74% seen once; the top ten hold over 1.5%. These data come from a study of shared clonotypes between healthy human individuals. Donors, healthy HIV-negative adults, lacked recent acute infections or vaccinations. Division of CD4+ cells produced a CD45RA+ naive subset and a CD45RA-negative memory subset.

The sequencing sample was made of memory CD4+ T cells sorted from blood. The subset was: CD45RA-negative fraction. This receptor was identified in a woman aged 25-40 years in good health. This chain joins TRBV7-2 and TRBJ1-3; D remains unclear. The CDR3 protein is CASSLVDAIYF. Here the CDR3 DNA reads TGTGCCAGCAGCTTAGTGGACGCCATATATTTT.